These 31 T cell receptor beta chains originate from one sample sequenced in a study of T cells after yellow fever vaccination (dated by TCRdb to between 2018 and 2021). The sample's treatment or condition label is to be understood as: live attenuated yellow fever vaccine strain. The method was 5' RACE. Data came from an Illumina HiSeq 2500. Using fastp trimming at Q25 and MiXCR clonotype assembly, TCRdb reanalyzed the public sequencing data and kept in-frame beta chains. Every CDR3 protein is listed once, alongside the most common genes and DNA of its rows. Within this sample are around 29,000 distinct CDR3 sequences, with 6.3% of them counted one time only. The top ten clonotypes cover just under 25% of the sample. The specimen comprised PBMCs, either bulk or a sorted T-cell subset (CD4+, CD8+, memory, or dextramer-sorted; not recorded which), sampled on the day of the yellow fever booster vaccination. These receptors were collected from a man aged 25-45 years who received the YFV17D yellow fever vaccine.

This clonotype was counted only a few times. Here the CDR3 DNA reads TGTGCCTGGAGCAGGGCAGAAGACACAGATACGCAGTATTTT. The encoded protein is CAWSRAEDTDTQYF. The chain recombines TRBV30 with TRBJ2-3; a weak D match, TRBD1 (5 bases). Trimming stripped 3 bases from V and 2 bases from J, with 12 bases between. This CDR3 spans 14 amino acids. From germline, CDR1 is GTSNPN and CDR2 SVGIG (reference sequence). Together with reference TRBV30 and TRBJ2-3, the CDR3 gives the full variable domain: SQTIHQWPATLVQPVGSPLSLECTVEGTSNPNLYWYRQAAGRGLQLLFYSVGIGQISSEVPQNLSASRPQDRQFILSSKKLLLSDSGFYLCAWSRAEDTDTQYFGPGTRLTVL.

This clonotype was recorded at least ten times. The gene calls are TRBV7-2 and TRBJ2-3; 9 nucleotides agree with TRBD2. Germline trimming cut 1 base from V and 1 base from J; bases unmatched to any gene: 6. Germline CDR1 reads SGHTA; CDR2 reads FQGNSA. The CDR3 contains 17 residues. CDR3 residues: CASSLVGGGAGTDTQYF. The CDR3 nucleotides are TGTGCCAGCAGCTTAGTTGGCGGGGGGGCCGGCACAGATACGCAGTATTTT.

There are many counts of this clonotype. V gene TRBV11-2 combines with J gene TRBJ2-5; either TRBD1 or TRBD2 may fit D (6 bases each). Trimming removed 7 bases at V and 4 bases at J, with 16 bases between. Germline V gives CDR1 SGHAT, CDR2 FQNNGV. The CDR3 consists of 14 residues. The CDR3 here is CASTYHGGLETQYF. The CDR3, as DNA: TGTGCCAGCACCTATCACGGGGGCTTAGAGACCCAGTACTTC.

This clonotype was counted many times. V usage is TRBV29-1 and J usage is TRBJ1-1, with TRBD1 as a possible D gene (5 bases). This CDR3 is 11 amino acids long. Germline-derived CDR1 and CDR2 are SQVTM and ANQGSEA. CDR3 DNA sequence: TGCACCACCACTGCGGGGGGAAAAGCTTTCTTT. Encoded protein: CTTTAGGKAFF.

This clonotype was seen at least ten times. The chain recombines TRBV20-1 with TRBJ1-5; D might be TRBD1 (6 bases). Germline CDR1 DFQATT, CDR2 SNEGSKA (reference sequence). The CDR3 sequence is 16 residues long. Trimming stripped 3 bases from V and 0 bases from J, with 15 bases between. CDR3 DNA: TGCAGTGCTAGGTTTAGTAGGGGGGATAGCAATCAGCCCCAGCATTTT. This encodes CSARFSRGDSNQPQHF.

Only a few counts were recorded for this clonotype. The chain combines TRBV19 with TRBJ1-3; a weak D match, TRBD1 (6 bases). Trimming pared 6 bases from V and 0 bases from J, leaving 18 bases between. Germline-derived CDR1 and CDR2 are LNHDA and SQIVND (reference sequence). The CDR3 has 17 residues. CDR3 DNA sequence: TGTGCCAGTAGCAGGGATCAGGACAGTCTCTCTGGAAACACCATATATTTT. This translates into CASSRDQDSLSGNTIYF. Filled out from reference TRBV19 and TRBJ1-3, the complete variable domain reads DGGITQSPKYLFRKEGQNVTLSCEQNLNHDAMYWYRQDPGQGLRLIYYSQIVNDFQKGDIAEGYSVSREKKESFPLTVTSAQKNPTAFYLCASSRDQDSLSGNTIYFGEGSWLTVV.

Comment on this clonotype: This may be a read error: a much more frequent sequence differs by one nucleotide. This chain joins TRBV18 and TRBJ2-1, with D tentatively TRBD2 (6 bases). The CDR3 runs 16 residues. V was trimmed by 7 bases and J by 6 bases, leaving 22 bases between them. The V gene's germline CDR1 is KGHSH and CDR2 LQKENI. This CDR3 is CASLTTAGTGPNEQFF. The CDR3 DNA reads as TGTGCCAGCTTAACAACGGCGGGGACTGGTCCCAATGAGCAGTTCTTC.

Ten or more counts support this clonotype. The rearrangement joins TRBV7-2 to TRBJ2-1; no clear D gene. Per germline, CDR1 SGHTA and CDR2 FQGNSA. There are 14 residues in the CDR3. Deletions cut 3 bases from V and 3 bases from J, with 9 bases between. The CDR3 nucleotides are TGTGCCAGCAGCTTGTCTAGGGACTACAATGAGCAGTTCTTC. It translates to CASSLSRDYNEQFF.

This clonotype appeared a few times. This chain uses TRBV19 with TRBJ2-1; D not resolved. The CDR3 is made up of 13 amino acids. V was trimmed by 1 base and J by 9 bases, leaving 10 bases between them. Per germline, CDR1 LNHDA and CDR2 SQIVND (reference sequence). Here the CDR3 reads CASSIGRLGEQFF. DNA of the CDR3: TGTGCCAGTAGTATAGGCCGGCTCGGTGAGCAGTTCTTC.

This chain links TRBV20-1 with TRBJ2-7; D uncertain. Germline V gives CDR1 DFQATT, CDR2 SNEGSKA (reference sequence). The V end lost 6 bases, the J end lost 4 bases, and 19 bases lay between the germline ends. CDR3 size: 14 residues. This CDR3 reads CSASKPPRLYEQYF. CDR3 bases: TGCAGTGCCAGCAAGCCTCCGAGGTTATACGAGCAGTACTTC.

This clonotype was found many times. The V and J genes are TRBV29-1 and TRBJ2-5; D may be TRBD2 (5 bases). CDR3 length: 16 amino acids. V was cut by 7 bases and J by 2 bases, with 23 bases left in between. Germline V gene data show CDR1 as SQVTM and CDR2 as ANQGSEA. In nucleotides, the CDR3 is TGCAGCGCACTAGGTGGGGAGCAACCCGCTCAAGAGACCCAGTACTTC. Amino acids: CSALGGEQPAQETQYF.

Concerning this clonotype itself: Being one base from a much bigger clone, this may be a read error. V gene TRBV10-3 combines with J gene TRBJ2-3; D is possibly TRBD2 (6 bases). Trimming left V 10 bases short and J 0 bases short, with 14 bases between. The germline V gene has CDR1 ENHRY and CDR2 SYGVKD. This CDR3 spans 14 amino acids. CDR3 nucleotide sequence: TGTGCCACCTCTAGCGCGACTAGCACAGATACGCAGTATTTT. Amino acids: CATSSATSTDTQYF.

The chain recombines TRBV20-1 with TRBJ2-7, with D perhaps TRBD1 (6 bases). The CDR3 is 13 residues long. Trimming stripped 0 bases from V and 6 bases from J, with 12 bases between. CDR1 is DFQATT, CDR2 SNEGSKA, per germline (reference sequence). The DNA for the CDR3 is TGCAGTGCTAGAGAGGGGGCAACAGGCGAGCAGTACTTC. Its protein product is CSAREGATGEQYF.

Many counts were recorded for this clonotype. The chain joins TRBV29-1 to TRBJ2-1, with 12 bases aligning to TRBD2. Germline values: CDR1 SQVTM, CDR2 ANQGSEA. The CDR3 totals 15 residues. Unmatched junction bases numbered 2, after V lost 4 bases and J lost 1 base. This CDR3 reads CSVVTSGRSYNEQFF. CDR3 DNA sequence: TGCAGCGTTGTCACTAGCGGGAGGTCCTACAATGAGCAGTTCTTC.

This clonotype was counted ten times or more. The CDR3 sequence: CATSEPGGELFF. The CDR3 DNA is TGTGCCACCAGTGAGCCGGGCGGGGAGCTGTTTTTT. The V gene is TRBV24-1, the J gene TRBJ2-2; D unresolved. The CDR3 contains 12 residues. V lost 4 bases to trimming and J lost 7 bases, with 6 bases between them. Per germline, CDR1 KGHDR and CDR2 SFDVKD.

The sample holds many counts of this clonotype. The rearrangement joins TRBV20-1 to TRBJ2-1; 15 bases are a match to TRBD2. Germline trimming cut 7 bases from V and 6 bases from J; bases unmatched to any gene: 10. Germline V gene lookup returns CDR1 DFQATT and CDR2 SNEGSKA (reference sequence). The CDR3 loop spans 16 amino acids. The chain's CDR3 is CSVTIPGLAGGNEQFF. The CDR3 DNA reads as TGCAGTGTTACGATTCCGGGACTAGCGGGAGGCAATGAGCAGTTCTTC.

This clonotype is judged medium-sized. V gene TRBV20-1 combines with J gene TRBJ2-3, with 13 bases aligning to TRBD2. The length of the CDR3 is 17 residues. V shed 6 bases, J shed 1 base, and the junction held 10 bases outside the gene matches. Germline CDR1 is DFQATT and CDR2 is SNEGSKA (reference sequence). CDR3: CSATRLAGGWGTDTQYF. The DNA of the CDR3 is TGCAGTGCGACTAGACTAGCGGGAGGATGGGGCACAGATACGCAGTATTTT.

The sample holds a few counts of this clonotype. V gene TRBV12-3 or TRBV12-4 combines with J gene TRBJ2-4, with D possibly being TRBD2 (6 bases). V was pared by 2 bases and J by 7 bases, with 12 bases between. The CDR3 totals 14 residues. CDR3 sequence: CASSLRAGGNIQYF. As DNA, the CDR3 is TGTGCCAGCAGTTTAAGAGCGGGCGGGAACATTCAGTACTTC.

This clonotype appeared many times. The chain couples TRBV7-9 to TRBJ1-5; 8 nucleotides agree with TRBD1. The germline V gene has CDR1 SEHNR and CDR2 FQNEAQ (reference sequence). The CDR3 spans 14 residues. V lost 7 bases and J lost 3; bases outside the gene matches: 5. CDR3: CASKGTGYNQPQHF. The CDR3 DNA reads TGTGCCAGCAAGGGGACAGGCTACAATCAGCCCCAGCATTTT.

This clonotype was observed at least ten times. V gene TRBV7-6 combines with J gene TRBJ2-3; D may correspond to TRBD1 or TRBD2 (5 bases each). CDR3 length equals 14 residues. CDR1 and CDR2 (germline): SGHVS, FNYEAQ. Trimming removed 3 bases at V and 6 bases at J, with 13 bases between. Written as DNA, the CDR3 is TGTGCCAGCAGCTTTTGGATGGGGGAGGATACGCAGTATTTT. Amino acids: CASSFWMGEDTQYF.

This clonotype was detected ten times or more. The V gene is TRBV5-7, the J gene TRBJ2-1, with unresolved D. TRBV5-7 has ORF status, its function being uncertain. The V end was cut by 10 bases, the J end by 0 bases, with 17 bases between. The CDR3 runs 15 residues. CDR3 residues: CAAEAPVPSYNEQFF. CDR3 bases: TGTGCCGCTGAGGCCCCCGTCCCCTCCTACAATGAGCAGTTCTTC.

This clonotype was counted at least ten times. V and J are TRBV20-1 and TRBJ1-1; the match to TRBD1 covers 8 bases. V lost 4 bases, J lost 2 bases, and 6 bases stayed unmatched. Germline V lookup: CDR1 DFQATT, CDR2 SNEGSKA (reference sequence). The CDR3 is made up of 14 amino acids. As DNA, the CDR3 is TGCAGTGCTATACCGGGACAGGAAAACACTGAAGCTTTCTTT. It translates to CSAIPGQENTEAFF.

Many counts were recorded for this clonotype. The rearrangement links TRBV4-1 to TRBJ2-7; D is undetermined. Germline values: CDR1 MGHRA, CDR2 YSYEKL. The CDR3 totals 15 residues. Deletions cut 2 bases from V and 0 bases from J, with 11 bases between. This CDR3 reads CASSQNPGPSYEQYF. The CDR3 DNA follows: TGCGCCAGCAGCCAAAACCCCGGGCCCTCCTACGAGCAGTACTTC.

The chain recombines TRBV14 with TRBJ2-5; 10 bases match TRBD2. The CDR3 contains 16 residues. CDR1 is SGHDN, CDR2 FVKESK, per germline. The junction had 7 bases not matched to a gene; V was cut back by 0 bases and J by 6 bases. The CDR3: CASSQDWASGSQTQYF. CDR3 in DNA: TGTGCCAGCAGCCAAGATTGGGCTAGCGGGAGCCAGACCCAGTACTTC.

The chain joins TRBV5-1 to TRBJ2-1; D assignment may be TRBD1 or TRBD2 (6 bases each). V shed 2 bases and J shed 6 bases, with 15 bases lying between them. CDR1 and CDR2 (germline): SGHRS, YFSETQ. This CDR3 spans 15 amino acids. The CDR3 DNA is TGCGCCAGCAGCTTTCGGCCGGGGGCCCCCAATGAGCAGTTCTTC. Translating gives CASSFRPGAPNEQFF.

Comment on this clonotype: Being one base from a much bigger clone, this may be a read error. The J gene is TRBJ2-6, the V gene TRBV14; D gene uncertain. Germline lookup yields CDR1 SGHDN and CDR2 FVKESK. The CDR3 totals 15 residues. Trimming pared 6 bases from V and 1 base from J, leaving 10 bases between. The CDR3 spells CASSRWDSGANVLTF. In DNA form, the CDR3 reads TGTGCCAGCAGTCGCTGGGATTCTGGGGCCAACGTCCTGACTTTC.

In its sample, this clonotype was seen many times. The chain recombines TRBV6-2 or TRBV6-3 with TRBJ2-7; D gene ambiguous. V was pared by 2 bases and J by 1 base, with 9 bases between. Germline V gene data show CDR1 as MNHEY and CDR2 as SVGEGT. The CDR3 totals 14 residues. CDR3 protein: CASSYDPGSYEQYF. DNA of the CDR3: TGTGCCAGCAGTTACGACCCTGGGTCCTACGAGCAGTACTTC.

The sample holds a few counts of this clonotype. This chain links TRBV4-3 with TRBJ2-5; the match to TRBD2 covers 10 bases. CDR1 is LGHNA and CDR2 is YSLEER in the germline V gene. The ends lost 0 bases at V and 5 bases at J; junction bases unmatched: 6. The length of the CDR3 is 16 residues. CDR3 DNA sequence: TGCGCCAGCAGCCAAGATTGGCTAGCGGGAGAGGAGACCCAGTACTTC. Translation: CASSQDWLAGEETQYF.

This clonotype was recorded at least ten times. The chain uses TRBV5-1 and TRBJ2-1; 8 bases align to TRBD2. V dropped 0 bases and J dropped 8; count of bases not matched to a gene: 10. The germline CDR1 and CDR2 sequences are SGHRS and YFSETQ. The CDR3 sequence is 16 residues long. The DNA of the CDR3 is TGCGCCAGCAGCTTGGTGTTTGGGACTAGTGCCGATGAGCAGTTCTTC. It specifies CASSLVFGTSADEQFF.

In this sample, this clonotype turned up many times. The CDR3 region is CASSLGRGPESKAFF. In nucleotides, the CDR3 is TGCGCCAGCAGCTTAGGAAGGGGGCCGGAGTCGAAAGCTTTCTTT. V gene TRBV4-3 combines with J gene TRBJ1-1, with 7 bases that match TRBD1. Germline CDR1 LGHNA, CDR2 YSLEER. This CDR3 is 15 amino acids long. Trimming removed 5 bases from V and 9 bases from J; junction bases left unmatched: 15.

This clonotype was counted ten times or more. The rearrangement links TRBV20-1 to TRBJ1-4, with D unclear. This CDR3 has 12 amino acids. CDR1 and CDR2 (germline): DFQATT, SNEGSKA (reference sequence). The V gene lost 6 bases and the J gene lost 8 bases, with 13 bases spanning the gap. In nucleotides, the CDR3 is TGCAGTGCAACGGACCGTGGGGAAAAACTGTTTTTT. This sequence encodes CSATDRGEKLFF.